Below are 29 T cell receptor beta chains sequenced from a single sample in a study of blood T cell repertoires in COVID-19. The protocol was immunoSEQ multiplex PCR, while the TCRdb copy is restricted to in-frame clones and leaves out a portion. This table holds some 200,000 clones, 90% to 95% found once. The sequenced sample was peripheral blood. These receptors were taken from a man in his thirties or forties with acute or convalescent COVID-19.

The chain employs TRBV7-3 and TRBJ2-5; possibly TRBD1 for D (5 bases). V lost 5 bases and J lost 5, with 12 bases in between. Germline assignment: CDR1 SGHTA and CDR2 FQGTGA. There are 13 residues in the CDR3. DNA for the CDR3: TGTGCCAGCAGCCCGGACATCTCTGAGACCCAGTACTTC. Its translation is CASSPDISETQYF.

The V and J genes are TRBV2 and TRBJ1-3; a weak D match, TRBD1 (6 bases). Trimming took 8 bases from V and 1 from J, leaving 15 bases between them. The CDR3 runs 15 residues. CDR1 SNHLY and CDR2 FYNNEI come from the germline V gene. CDR3 coding DNA: TGTGCCAGCGGGTCACAGGGTCTATCTGGAAACACCATATATTTT. Its protein product is CASGSQGLSGNTIYF.

The CDR3 DNA is TGTGCCAGCAGCGCGACAGGTGGCTACACCTTC. Its translation: CASSATGGYTF. J is TRBJ1-2 and V is TRBV9; a possible D gene is TRBD1 (6 bases). CDR3 length: 11 residues. V was shortened by 3 bases and J by 7 bases, with 7 bases between the two germline ends. CDR1 is SGDLS and CDR2 is YYNGEE in the germline V gene.

The chain couples TRBV19 to TRBJ1-5, with 10 bases matching TRBD1. Per the germline V gene, CDR1 is LNHDA and CDR2 is SQIVND (reference sequence). CDR3 length: 18 amino acids. V was clipped by 6 bases and J by 5 bases; unmatched bases: 16. The CDR3 is CASSASYRQGAIHQPQHF. The CDR3 region has the DNA TGTGCCAGTAGCGCAAGTTATAGACAGGGGGCTATCCATCAGCCCCAGCATTTT.

J is TRBJ2-1 and V is TRBV7-9; 9 nucleotides agree with TRBD2. CDR1 and CDR2 (germline): SEHNR, FQNEAQ (reference sequence). J lost 0 bases, V lost 5 bases, and 14 bases had no gene match. There are 19 residues in the CDR3. The CDR3 loop reads CASSPTRTSDWSSYNEQFF. As DNA, the CDR3 is TGTGCCAGCAGCCCCACCAGGACTAGCGACTGGAGCTCCTACAATGAGCAGTTCTTC.

The chain recombines TRBV19 with TRBJ1-1; D ambiguous. Germline CDR1 LNHDA, CDR2 SQIVND (reference sequence). The CDR3 covers 17 residues. Trimming left V 7 bases short and J 2 bases short, with 23 bases between. The CDR3 is CASKSRRSASANTEAFF. In DNA form, the CDR3 reads TGTGCCAGTAAGTCCAGGAGGTCAGCGAGCGCAAACACTGAAGCTTTCTTT.

This chain connects TRBV11-2 to TRBJ1-2; D is perhaps TRBD1 (5 bases). The V gene's germline CDR1 is SGHAT and CDR2 FQNNGV. The CDR3 runs to 14 residues. Deletions cut 7 bases from V and 7 bases from J, with 19 bases between. DNA for the CDR3: TGTGCCAGCACTTTGGTCGCGGGGGAAGGTGGCTACACCTTC. Translation: CASTLVAGEGGYTF. Together with reference TRBV11-2 and TRBJ1-2, the CDR3 gives the full variable domain: EAGVAQSPRYKIIEKRQSVAFWCNPISGHATLYWYQQILGQGPKLLIQFQNNGVVDDSQLPKDRFSAERLKGVDSTLKIQPAKLEDSAVYLCASTLVAGEGGYTFGSGTRLTVV.

The gene calls are TRBV11-2 and TRBJ2-7; D possibly corresponds to TRBD1 (6 bases). The CDR3 extends over 17 amino acids. The V and J ends lost 2 bases and 1 base respectively, with 18 bases between them. Germline CDR1 reads SGHAT; CDR2 reads FQNNGV. DNA of the CDR3: TGTGCCAGCAGCTTATCGTTCGGTGGGACAAAATCCTACGAGCAGTACTTC. Protein product: CASSLSFGGTKSYEQYF.

The V gene is TRBV18, the J gene TRBJ2-1; 7 bases agree with TRBD1. Trimming removed 6 bases from V and 0 bases from J; junction bases left unmatched: 5. This CDR3 is built from 15 residues. CDR1 is KGHSH, CDR2 LQKENI, per germline. Here the CDR3 reads CASSLTGVSYNEQFF. The DNA of the CDR3 is TGTGCCAGCTCTCTCACAGGGGTCTCCTACAATGAGCAGTTCTTC.

The gene calls are TRBV6-6 and TRBJ2-2; 9 positions agree with TRBD2. CDR3 length: 16 amino acids. The trim removed 2 bases at V and 1 base at J, leaving 2 bases unmatched. CDR1 MNHNY and CDR2 SVGAGI come from the germline V gene (reference sequence). CDR3 in amino acids: CASSYQLAGNTGELFF. The CDR3 DNA is TGTGCCAGCAGTTACCAACTAGCGGGGAACACCGGGGAGCTGTTTTTT.

The J gene is TRBJ1-6, the V gene TRBV6-5; TRBD1 is a possible D gene (6 bases). V was clipped by 3 bases and J by 7 bases, with 16 bases between them. CDR1 is MNHEY, CDR2 SVGAGI, per germline. The CDR3 loop spans 16 amino acids. The CDR3 loop reads CASSYTTGHKNSPLHF. The CDR3 nucleotides are TGTGCCAGCAGTTATACTACAGGGCACAAAAATTCACCCCTCCACTTT.

The V call is TRBV4-1, the J call TRBJ2-7; TRBD1 matches at 9 bases. The length of the CDR3 is 18 residues. Germline trimming cut 1 base from V and 5 bases from J; bases unmatched to any gene: 15. Per germline, CDR1 MGHRA and CDR2 YSYEKL. The CDR3, as DNA: TGCGCCAGCAGCCAAGGGATAAACAGGGGGCTTAGGATCGACGAGCAGTACTTC. It translates to CASSQGINRGLRIDEQYF.

This rearrangement joins TRBV23-1 to TRBJ1-2; no definite D call. TRBV23-1 has ORF status, its function being uncertain. This CDR3 spans 10 amino acids. Between the trimmed V and J ends, which lost 10 bases and 0 bases, there was a span of 3 bases. CDR3 sequence reads: CAKPNYGYTF. CDR3 coding DNA: TGCGCCAAGCCTAACTATGGCTACACCTTC.

The chain links TRBV12-3 or TRBV12-4 to TRBJ2-7; 7 bases fit TRBD1. The CDR3 runs to 13 residues. V was clipped by 6 bases and J by 5 bases; unmatched bases: 7. CDR3 protein: CASRRGQWNEQYF. CDR3 bases: TGTGCCAGCAGACGGGGACAGTGGAACGAGCAGTACTTC.

The genes are TRBV4-1 and TRBJ1-1, with D unresolved. The V end was cut by 1 base, the J end by 4 bases, with 19 bases between. The CDR3 covers 17 residues. The germline V gene has CDR1 MGHRA and CDR2 YSYEKL. CDR3 protein: CASSQVSRAPGGTEAFF. The CDR3 nucleotides are TGCGCCAGCAGCCAAGTGTCCCGGGCGCCTGGAGGCACTGAAGCTTTCTTT.

The chain is built from TRBV4-2 and TRBJ2-5; 10 bases match TRBD1. In germline, CDR1 is LGHNA, CDR2 YNFKEQ. The CDR3 sequence is 15 residues long. After removal of 3 bases from V and 4 bases from J, the junction contained 5 bases not matched to a gene. CDR3 DNA: TGTGCCAGCAGCCAGGGGACAGGGGTCGGAGAGACCCAGTACTTC. Amino acid sequence: CASSQGTGVGETQYF.

The V gene is TRBV5-1, the J gene TRBJ2-5; TRBD2 matches 8 bases. This CDR3 spans 16 amino acids. The germline CDR1 and CDR2 sequences are SGHRS and YFSETQ. The J segment lost 5 bases and the V segment lost 3 bases, leaving 12 bases of the junction unmatched. CDR3 sequence reads: CASSYLAGPTGETQYF. In nucleotides, the CDR3 is TGCGCCAGCAGCTACTTAGCGGGGCCGACCGGGGAGACCCAGTACTTC.

This clone has a single count. J is TRBJ2-1 and V is TRBV28; tentative D call: TRBD2 (5 bases). Germline V CDR1 and CDR2: MDHEN, SYDVKM. V was clipped by 6 bases and J by 6 bases, with 15 bases between them. This CDR3 spans 14 amino acids. CDR3 nucleotide sequence: TGTGCCAGCAGCCCAAGACTACCCTCCAATGAGCAGTTCTTC. Protein product: CASSPRLPSNEQFF. The complete variable domain, with remaining parts taken from reference TRBV28 and TRBJ2-1, reads DVKVTQSSRYLVKRTGEKVFLECVQDMDHENMFWYRQDPGLGLRLIYFSYDVKMKEKGDIPEGYSVSREKKERFSLILESASTNQTSMYLCASSPRLPSNEQFFGPGTRLTVL.

The rearrangement links TRBV29-1 to TRBJ2-7; 7 bases align to TRBD2. CDR1 and CDR2 from the germline V gene are SQVTM and ANQGSEA. This CDR3 has 14 residues. Losses at the gene ends were 4 bases for V and 2 bases for J; bases not matched to a gene: 8. For the CDR3, the DNA is TGCAGCGTTGGATACAACGGGGGGACCTACGAGCAGTACTTC. Protein sequence: CSVGYNGGTYEQYF.

In this sample, this clone turned up a few times. The rearrangement links TRBV4-1 to TRBJ2-1; 14 positions match TRBD2. V shed 4 bases and J 7 bases; nucleotides not matched to a gene: 18. The CDR3 covers 20 residues. Germline values: CDR1 MGHRA, CDR2 YSYEKL. CDR3 sequence: CASSPTPTSGGARVSNEQFF. DNA of the CDR3: TGCGCCAGCAGCCCGACCCCGACTAGCGGGGGGGCACGAGTAAGTAATGAGCAGTTCTTC.

The chain carries TRBV2 and TRBJ2-7; 11 bases match TRBD2. The CDR3 is 15 amino acids. Germline V gene data show CDR1 as SNHLY and CDR2 as FYNNEI. V lost 3 bases and J lost 6; bases outside the gene matches: 7. The CDR3 is CASSDVLAGVSEQYF. The CDR3 DNA follows: TGTGCCAGCAGTGATGTACTAGCGGGAGTAAGCGAGCAGTACTTC.

The chain employs TRBV28 and TRBJ2-1; a weak D match, TRBD1 (6 bases). Per germline, CDR1 MDHEN and CDR2 SYDVKM. The CDR3 is 16 residues long. Trimming pared 4 bases from V and 6 bases from J, leaving 19 bases between. DNA of the CDR3: TGTGCCAGCAGTTCTGTGACAGGAGTGTGGGGCAATGAGCAGTTCTTC. Its translation is CASSSVTGVWGNEQFF.

This chain joins TRBV6-4 and TRBJ2-7; possibly TRBD2 for D (6 bases). The CDR3 totals 14 residues. V was clipped by 1 base and J by 3 bases, with 10 bases between them. CDR1 is MRHNA, CDR2 SNTAGT, per germline. The CDR3, as DNA: TGTGCCAGCAGTGACTTTCCCGGGAGCTACGAGCAGTACTTC. As protein: CASSDFPGSYEQYF.

V is TRBV5-1 and J is TRBJ2-6; 7 bases map to TRBD1. This CDR3 has 18 residues. Trimming at V came to 4 bases and at J to 4 bases, leaving 14 bases not matched to a gene. CDR1 is SGHRS, CDR2 YFSETQ, per germline. The CDR3 protein is CASSPGTVVRLGANVLTF. The CDR3 coding sequence is TGCGCCAGCAGCCCTGGGACAGTGGTGCGGCTGGGGGCCAACGTCCTGACTTTC.

In DNA, the CDR3 is TGCAGTGCCTTTAATAACAATGAGCAGTTCTTC. Residues: CSAFNNNEQFF. The chain joins TRBV20-1 to TRBJ2-1; D is undetermined. The V end was cut by 6 bases, the J end by 5 bases, with 8 bases between. Germline lookup yields CDR1 DFQATT and CDR2 SNEGSKA (reference sequence). The CDR3 loop spans 11 amino acids.

The chain's CDR3 is CASSLASAVADTQYF. CDR3 coding DNA: TGCGCCAGCAGCTTGGCCTCAGCGGTTGCAGATACGCAGTATTTT. The rearrangement links TRBV5-1 to TRBJ2-3; D may be TRBD2 (5 bases). Germline CDR1 reads SGHRS; CDR2 reads YFSETQ. V lost 0 bases and J lost 4, with 12 bases in between. The CDR3 runs to 15 residues.

This chain joins TRBV18 and TRBJ2-5; 7 positions match TRBD2. The germline V gene has CDR1 KGHSH and CDR2 LQKENI. The CDR3 spans 15 residues. V trimming: 3 bases; J trimming: 2 bases; junction bases outside the gene matches: 6. This CDR3 is CASSPMRGRQETQYF. CDR3 nucleotide sequence: TGTGCCAGCTCACCGATGCGGGGGAGGCAAGAGACCCAGTACTTC.

This clone was seen a handful of times. For the CDR3, the DNA is TGCGCCAGCAGCTTGGCATTGGGAGATTTTAGCACTGAAGCTTTCTTT. This translates into CASSLALGDFSTEAFF. This sequence joins TRBV5-1 and TRBJ1-1; D unclear. The CDR3 has 16 amino acids. Per the germline V gene, CDR1 is SGHRS and CDR2 is YFSETQ. Trimming removed 0 bases at V and 4 bases at J, with 16 bases between.

This clone was detected a few times. This chain links TRBV4-1 with TRBJ1-4; perhaps TRBD1 as D (5 bases). Trimming stripped 2 bases from V and 7 bases from J, with 17 bases between. CDR3 size: 16 residues. Germline-derived CDR1 and CDR2 are MGHRA and YSYEKL. CDR3 bases: TGCGCCAGCAGCCAACGATTGGGGCAGAGTGGTGAAAAACTGTTTTTT. This codes for CASSQRLGQSGEKLFF.